A selection of T cell receptor beta chains follows, all from one sample in a study of blood T cell repertoires in COVID-19. Profiling relied on immunoSEQ multiplex PCR, and the TCRdb table lists in-frame clones only, not all of them. The data show 200,000 to 250,000 clones, with 80% to 85% seen just once and 3% to 3.5% held by the top ten. The sample was peripheral blood. The receptors were gathered from a woman in her thirties who had recovered from COVID-19. Both conserved end residues are part of each CDR3. Each record gives: V gene, CDR3 length, D gene, clone size, J gene, CDR3 protein, CDR3 DNA. The D gene is left open where the match is weak. Where a row states a size, it is once, few, many or the class of an expanded clone; other rows omit it.

v_call: TRBV6-5; cdr3_length: 15; d_call: .; clone_size: .; j_call: TRBJ2-7; cdr3_aa: CASSYSGGLLGEQYF; cdr3_nt: TGTGCCAGCAGTTACTCTGGAGGGCTTTTGGGCGAGCAGTACTTC
v_call: TRBV6-4; cdr3_length: 15; d_call: TRBD2; clone_size: once; j_call: TRBJ2-5; cdr3_aa: CASSEGLAGKETQYF; cdr3_nt: TGTGCCAGCAGTGAAGGACTAGCGGGAAAAGAGACCCAGTACTTC
v_call: TRBV21-1; cdr3_length: 16; d_call: .; clone_size: .; j_call: TRBJ2-7; cdr3_aa: CASSKVGREGLCEQYF; cdr3_nt: TGTGCCAGCAGCAAAGTCGGTCGGGAGGGCCTCTGCGAGCAGTACTTC
v_call: TRBV18; cdr3_length: 13; d_call: TRBD1; clone_size: .; j_call: TRBJ2-1; cdr3_aa: CASSPGQGNEQFF; cdr3_nt: TGTGCCAGCTCACCGGGACAGGGGAATGAGCAGTTCTTC
v_call: TRBV7-9; cdr3_length: 14; d_call: .; clone_size: .; j_call: TRBJ2-3; cdr3_aa: CASSISRGTDTQYF; cdr3_nt: TGTGCCAGCAGCATATCCAGGGGCACAGATACGCAGTATTTT
v_call: TRBV7-9; cdr3_length: 15; d_call: TRBD2; clone_size: few; j_call: TRBJ2-1; cdr3_aa: CASRGGSGVRNEQFF; cdr3_nt: TGTGCCAGCCGCGGTGGTAGCGGGGTCAGGAATGAGCAGTTCTTC
v_call: TRBV28; cdr3_length: 14; d_call: TRBD2; clone_size: .; j_call: TRBJ2-7; cdr3_aa: CASSFPSGSYEQYF; cdr3_nt: TGTGCCAGCAGTTTCCCTAGCGGGAGCTACGAGCAGTACTTC
v_call: TRBV30; cdr3_length: 13; d_call: .; clone_size: once; j_call: TRBJ1-2; cdr3_aa: CAWTPGINQGYTF; cdr3_nt: TGTGCCTGGACCCCAGGTATCAATCAAGGCTACACCTTC
v_call: TRBV6-5; cdr3_length: 15; d_call: TRBD1; clone_size: .; j_call: TRBJ2-5; cdr3_aa: CASSYSGTGKETQYF; cdr3_nt: TGTGCCAGCAGTTACTCCGGGACAGGGAAAGAGACCCAGTACTTC
v_call: TRBV10-1; cdr3_length: 13; d_call: .; clone_size: .; j_call: TRBJ1-2; cdr3_aa: CASSESTGYGYTF; cdr3_nt: TGCGCCAGCAGTGAGTCAACAGGCTATGGCTACACCTTC
v_call: TRBV15; cdr3_length: 14; d_call: .; clone_size: .; j_call: TRBJ1-1; cdr3_aa: CATSRFTGNTEAFF; cdr3_nt: TGTGCCACCAGCAGATTCACAGGGAACACTGAAGCTTTCTTT
v_call: TRBV28; cdr3_length: 15; d_call: TRBD1; clone_size: .; j_call: TRBJ2-1; cdr3_aa: CASLPLGQGDNEQFF; cdr3_nt: TGTGCCAGCCTTCCCCTGGGACAGGGGGACAATGAGCAGTTCTTC
v_call: TRBV28; cdr3_length: 15; d_call: .; clone_size: .; j_call: TRBJ2-3; cdr3_aa: CASSLGGVSTDTQYF; cdr3_nt: TGTGCCAGCAGTTTGGGCGGGGTAAGCACAGATACGCAGTATTTT
v_call: TRBV27; cdr3_length: 14; d_call: TRBD1; clone_size: .; j_call: TRBJ2-7; cdr3_aa: CASSYGTVQGVQYF; cdr3_nt: TGTGCCAGCAGTTACGGGACAGTACAAGGAGTGCAGTACTTC
v_call: TRBV5-5; cdr3_length: 14; d_call: TRBD1; clone_size: .; j_call: TRBJ2-7; cdr3_aa: CASSFGTGGYEQYF; cdr3_nt: TGTGCCAGCAGCTTCGGGACAGGGGGTTACGAGCAGTACTTC
v_call: TRBV11-2; cdr3_length: 17; d_call: .; clone_size: .; j_call: TRBJ2-7; cdr3_aa: CASSPLNQGQLFREQYF; cdr3_nt: TGTGCCAGCAGTCCGCTGAACCAAGGACAGCTCTTCCGCGAGCAGTACTTC
v_call: TRBV19; cdr3_length: 16; d_call: TRBD1; clone_size: few; j_call: TRBJ2-2; cdr3_aa: CASSIYGRGWTGELFF; cdr3_nt: TGTGCCAGTAGTATTTACGGCAGGGGGTGGACCGGGGAGCTGTTTTTT
v_call: TRBV27; cdr3_length: 17; d_call: TRBD1; clone_size: .; j_call: TRBJ2-5; cdr3_aa: CATRFRNTGGMGETQYF; cdr3_nt: TGTGCCACCCGCTTTAGAAACACAGGGGGCATGGGGGAGACCCAGTACTTC
v_call: TRBV5-1; cdr3_length: 12; d_call: .; clone_size: once; j_call: TRBJ2-1; cdr3_aa: CASSFGPNEQFF; cdr3_nt: TGCGCCAGCAGCTTTGGGCCCAATGAGCAGTTCTTC
v_call: TRBV28; cdr3_length: 16; d_call: TRBD2; clone_size: once; j_call: TRBJ2-1; cdr3_aa: CASSLIAGGPEGEQFF; cdr3_nt: TGTGCCAGCAGTCTTATAGCGGGAGGGCCGGAGGGTGAGCAGTTCTTC
v_call: TRBV5-6; cdr3_length: 15; d_call: .; clone_size: .; j_call: TRBJ1-2; cdr3_aa: CASSFANFRGYGYTF; cdr3_nt: TGTGCCAGCAGCTTCGCCAATTTTCGGGGCTATGGCTACACCTTC
v_call: TRBV4-2; cdr3_length: 17; d_call: TRBD2; clone_size: .; j_call: TRBJ2-1; cdr3_aa: CASSQEPAGVPYNEQFF; cdr3_nt: TGTGCCAGCAGCCAAGAACCAGCGGGAGTGCCCTACAATGAGCAGTTCTTC
v_call: TRBV4-2; cdr3_length: 13; d_call: .; clone_size: .; j_call: TRBJ1-2; cdr3_aa: CASSPDRNYGYTF; cdr3_nt: TGTGCCAGCAGCCCGGACAGAAACTATGGCTACACCTTC
v_call: TRBV5-1; cdr3_length: 15; d_call: .; clone_size: .; j_call: TRBJ2-3; cdr3_aa: CASSLYEGGTDTQYF; cdr3_nt: TGCGCCAGCAGCTTGTACGAGGGGGGCACAGATACGCAGTATTTT
v_call: TRBV5-6; cdr3_length: 16; d_call: TRBD2; clone_size: .; j_call: TRBJ2-1; cdr3_aa: CASSRISGAVYNEQFF; cdr3_nt: TGTGCCAGCAGCCGGATTAGCGGGGCTGTTTACAATGAGCAGTTCTTC
v_call: TRBV7-9; cdr3_length: 17; d_call: TRBD2; clone_size: .; j_call: TRBJ2-7; cdr3_aa: CASSSRGPGTSAYEQYF; cdr3_nt: TGTGCCAGCAGCTCAAGGGGACCGGGGACTAGCGCCTACGAGCAGTACTTC
v_call: TRBV29-1; cdr3_length: 17; d_call: .; clone_size: .; j_call: TRBJ2-3; cdr3_aa: CSVEGVGGQRITDTQYF; cdr3_nt: TGCAGCGTTGAAGGGGTAGGCGGACAGAGGATCACAGATACGCAGTATTTT
v_call: TRBV5-4; cdr3_length: 13; d_call: .; clone_size: .; j_call: TRBJ2-7; cdr3_aa: CASSLQDSYEQYF; cdr3_nt: TGTGCCAGCAGCTTACAGGACTCCTACGAGCAGTACTTC
v_call: TRBV28; cdr3_length: 17; d_call: TRBD2; clone_size: .; j_call: TRBJ2-1; cdr3_aa: CASSLGDSVLAGWAQFF; cdr3_nt: TGTGCCAGCAGTTTAGGGGATAGCGTCCTAGCGGGATGGGCGCAGTTCTTC
v_call: TRBV28; cdr3_length: 15; d_call: TRBD1; clone_size: .; j_call: TRBJ1-2; cdr3_aa: CASSLSYRGPYGYTF; cdr3_nt: TGTGCCAGCAGTTTGTCCTACAGGGGTCCCTATGGCTACACCTTC
v_call: TRBV4-2; cdr3_length: 14; d_call: .; clone_size: .; j_call: TRBJ2-2; cdr3_aa: CASSPGGGVGELFF; cdr3_nt: TGTGCCAGCAGCCCTGGAGGAGGTGTCGGGGAGCTGTTTTTT
v_call: TRBV7-2; cdr3_length: 14; d_call: .; clone_size: few; j_call: TRBJ2-7; cdr3_aa: CASSSYQGGYEQYF; cdr3_nt: TGTGCCAGCAGCTCGTACCAGGGGGGCTACGAGCAGTACTTC
v_call: TRBV5-1; cdr3_length: 15; d_call: TRBD1; clone_size: .; j_call: TRBJ1-4; cdr3_aa: CASSVPGQGGEKLFF; cdr3_nt: TGCGCCAGCAGCGTACCGGGACAGGGCGGTGAAAAACTGTTTTTT
v_call: TRBV11-1; cdr3_length: 15; d_call: TRBD2; clone_size: .; j_call: TRBJ2-7; cdr3_aa: CASSPGLAASYEQYF; cdr3_nt: TGTGCCAGCAGCCCCGGACTAGCGGCCTCCTACGAGCAGTACTTC
v_call: TRBV28; cdr3_length: 14; d_call: .; clone_size: once; j_call: TRBJ1-2; cdr3_aa: CASSLWVADSGYTF; cdr3_nt: TGTGCCAGCAGTTTATGGGTGGCCGACTCTGGCTACACCTTC
v_call: TRBV4-1; cdr3_length: 14; d_call: TRBD1; clone_size: .; j_call: TRBJ2-1; cdr3_aa: CASSQVQGAYEQFF; cdr3_nt: TGCGCCAGCAGCCAAGTACAGGGGGCATATGAGCAGTTCTTC
v_call: TRBV4-1; cdr3_length: 15; d_call: TRBD1; clone_size: .; j_call: TRBJ2-1; cdr3_aa: CASSQGQGARNEQFF; cdr3_nt: TGCGCCAGCAGCCAAGGACAGGGGGCAAGGAATGAGCAGTTCTTC
v_call: TRBV11-2; cdr3_length: 14; d_call: TRBD2; clone_size: .; j_call: TRBJ2-5; cdr3_aa: CASSLLAGKETQYF; cdr3_nt: TGTGCCAGCAGCTTACTAGCGGGAAAGGAGACCCAGTACTTC
v_call: TRBV24-1; cdr3_length: 11; d_call: .; clone_size: once; j_call: TRBJ1-2; cdr3_aa: CATLGDYGYTF; cdr3_nt: TGTGCCACCCTCGGGGACTATGGCTACACCTTC
v_call: TRBV27; cdr3_length: 15; d_call: TRBD2; clone_size: .; j_call: TRBJ2-7; cdr3_aa: CASRRTGTSLNEQYF; cdr3_nt: TGTGCCAGCAGGCGCACCGGGACTAGTCTCAACGAGCAGTACTTC
v_call: TRBV27; cdr3_length: 12; d_call: .; clone_size: few; j_call: TRBJ2-5; cdr3_aa: CASSPQQETQYF; cdr3_nt: TGTGCCAGCAGTCCCCAACAAGAGACCCAGTACTTC
v_call: TRBV19; cdr3_length: 18; d_call: TRBD2; clone_size: .; j_call: TRBJ2-2; cdr3_aa: CASRLLGLAGSNTGELFF; cdr3_nt: TGTGCCAGTAGACTACTGGGACTAGCGGGGTCGAACACCGGGGAGCTGTTTTTT
v_call: TRBV9; cdr3_length: 15; d_call: .; clone_size: .; j_call: TRBJ1-2; cdr3_aa: CASSLSLPGGYGYTF; cdr3_nt: TGTGCCAGCAGCCTCAGTCTCCCGGGGGGATATGGCTACACCTTC
v_call: TRBV10-3; cdr3_length: 14; d_call: TRBD2; clone_size: .; j_call: TRBJ2-3; cdr3_aa: CAIRASGSTDTQYF; cdr3_nt: TGTGCCATCAGGGCTAGCGGGAGCACAGATACGCAGTATTTT
v_call: TRBV6-1; cdr3_length: 15; d_call: .; clone_size: .; j_call: TRBJ2-7; cdr3_aa: CASSEAGFRPDEQYF; cdr3_nt: TGTGCCAGCAGTGAAGCTGGCTTCCGCCCAGACGAGCAGTACTTC
v_call: TRBV6-5; cdr3_length: 14; d_call: .; clone_size: few; j_call: TRBJ2-7; cdr3_aa: CASSSPGLNYEQYF; cdr3_nt: TGTGCCAGCAGTTCCCCGGGACTTAATTACGAGCAGTACTTC
v_call: TRBV6-1; cdr3_length: 16; d_call: .; clone_size: .; j_call: TRBJ1-2; cdr3_aa: CASSERRQGHSYGYTF; cdr3_nt: TGTGCCAGCAGTGAAAGGCGTCAGGGCCATTCCTATGGCTACACCTTC
v_call: TRBV18; cdr3_length: 13; d_call: TRBD1; clone_size: .; j_call: TRBJ1-1; cdr3_aa: CASSQGANTEAFF; cdr3_nt: TGTGCCAGCTCACAGGGGGCGAACACTGAAGCTTTCTTT
v_call: TRBV2; cdr3_length: 16; d_call: TRBD1; clone_size: .; j_call: TRBJ1-1; cdr3_aa: CASSERQGAANTEAFF; cdr3_nt: TGTGCCAGCAGTGAAAGGCAGGGGGCGGCGAACACTGAAGCTTTCTTT
v_call: TRBV11-2; cdr3_length: 15; d_call: TRBD2; clone_size: .; j_call: TRBJ2-1; cdr3_aa: CASSLVAGGFREQFF; cdr3_nt: TGTGCCAGCAGCTTAGTAGCGGGAGGATTTCGGGAGCAGTTCTTC
v_call: TRBV4-2; cdr3_length: 16; d_call: .; clone_size: .; j_call: TRBJ2-3; cdr3_aa: CASSQGELGYTDTQYF; cdr3_nt: TGTGCCAGCAGCCAAGGGGAGTTGGGATACACAGATACGCAGTATTTT
v_call: TRBV6-6; cdr3_length: 12; d_call: .; clone_size: .; j_call: TRBJ1-4; cdr3_aa: CASSYGGEKLFF; cdr3_nt: TGTGCCAGCAGTTACGGAGGTGAAAAACTGTTTTTT
v_call: TRBV30; cdr3_length: 11; d_call: .; clone_size: .; j_call: TRBJ1-1; cdr3_aa: CAWRQWTEAFF; cdr3_nt: TGTGCCTGGAGACAGTGGACTGAAGCTTTCTTT